This TCR beta chain was identified during a study of T cells in Graves' hyperthyroidism and ophthalmopathy. There are many counts of this clonotype. Amplification of TCR beta CDR3 regions was performed using RNA transcripts as template. TCR CDR3 regions were first amplified by RT-PCR with HTBI primers. Each CDR3 protein is one row after TCRdb ran MiXCR on the multiplex PCR reads. The sample has under 350,000 distinct CDR3 sequences, 15% to 20% seen once. The CDR3 length is 14 residues. With 0 bases clipped from V and 9 bases from J, the junction kept 6 bases outside the gene matches. Germline lookup yields CDR1 DFQATT and CDR2 SNEGSKA (reference sequence).

The sequencing input was blood. The clonotype originates from a woman between 50 and 59 years old with Graves' hyperthyroidism. The chain has TRBV20-1 and TRBJ2-1, with 9 bases aligning to TRBD1. The CDR3 bases are TGCAGTGCTAGAGAGACAGGGGGTACTATTGAGCAGTTCTTC. As protein: CSARETGGTIEQFF.